Below are 10 T cell receptor beta chains sequenced from a single sample in a study of blood T cell repertoires in COVID-19. The assay was immunoSEQ multiplex PCR, and TCRdb's table has in-frame clones only and misses some. This table holds under 450,000 clones, 70% to 90% found once. Sequencing used peripheral blood. The receptors were sampled from a middle-aged woman with COVID-19, enrolled during active disease.

This clone was found a few times. The chain combines TRBV19 with TRBJ1-4; D is perhaps TRBD1 (6 bases). Germline CDR1 LNHDA, CDR2 SQIVND (reference sequence). V lost 5 bases and J lost 5, with 15 bases in between. The CDR3 is 15 residues long. CDR3 protein: CASSLNRAENEKLFF. CDR3 DNA sequence: TGTGCCAGTAGTCTGAACAGGGCTGAGAATGAAAAACTGTTTTTT. Full variable domain (rest looked up from reference TRBV19 and TRBJ1-4): DGGITQSPKYLFRKEGQNVTLSCEQNLNHDAMYWYRQDPGQGLRLIYYSQIVNDFQKGDIAEGYSVSREKKESFPLTVTSAQKNPTAFYLCASSLNRAENEKLFFGSGTQLSVL.

The genes are TRBV18 and TRBJ2-7; tentative D call: TRBD2 (6 bases). Trimming removed 6 bases at V and 1 base at J, with 22 bases between. CDR1 KGHSH and CDR2 LQKENI come from the germline V gene. The length of the CDR3 is 17 residues. The CDR3 loop reads CASSLGRIRDSSYEQYF. The CDR3 region has the DNA TGTGCCAGCTCTCTGGGACGGATCCGGGACTCATCCTACGAGCAGTACTTC.

The rearrangement joins TRBV15 to TRBJ2-5, with 11 nucleotides matching TRBD2. V dropped 5 bases and J dropped 3; count of bases not matched to a gene: 5. In germline, CDR1 is LNHNV, CDR2 YYDKDF (reference sequence). CDR3 length equals 15 residues. This CDR3 reads CATSGLAGYEETQYF. CDR3 DNA: TGTGCCACCAGCGGACTAGCGGGCTATGAAGAGACCCAGTACTTC.

This chain joins TRBV4-3 and TRBJ2-5; weak D call: TRBD2 (5 bases). The V gene's germline CDR1 is LGHNA and CDR2 YSLEER. The CDR3 loop spans 14 amino acids. V dropped 4 bases and J dropped 1 base, with 10 bases sitting between them. CDR3 DNA sequence: TGCGCCAGCAGCCGGGGAGTCAGCCAAGAGACCCAGTACTTC. This codes for CASSRGVSQETQYF.

The chain employs TRBV5-1 and TRBJ2-3, with a weak D call TRBD2 (6 bases). Germline V gene data show CDR1 as SGHRS and CDR2 as YFSETQ. The CDR3 runs to 16 residues. V was clipped by 2 bases and J by 2 bases, with 15 bases between them. CDR3 coding DNA: TGCGCCAGCAGCTTCTACCGGGACTCTCTCACAGATACGCAGTATTTT. Residues: CASSFYRDSLTDTQYF.

J is TRBJ2-7 and V is TRBV19, with D tentatively TRBD2 (5 bases). CDR1 LNHDA and CDR2 SQIVND come from the germline V gene (reference sequence). With 5 bases removed from V and 2 bases from J, the gap between germline ends came to 10 bases. CDR3 length: 13 amino acids. The CDR3 bases are TGTGCCAGTAGTTTTGGGAGAGCCTACGAGCAGTACTTC. It specifies CASSFGRAYEQYF.

This chain links TRBV5-1 with TRBJ2-6; the D is unclear. Between the trimmed V and J ends, which lost 0 bases and 0 bases, there was a span of 4 bases. CDR1 and CDR2 from the germline V gene are SGHRS and YFSETQ. The CDR3 sequence is 15 residues long. CDR3 in DNA: TGCGCCAGCAGCTTGGTTCGCTCTGGGGCCAACGTCCTGACTTTC. It is translated as CASSLVRSGANVLTF.

V is TRBV4-2 and J is TRBJ1-3, with D possibly matching TRBD1 (6 bases). Germline CDR1 LGHNA, CDR2 YNFKEQ. Trimming pared 0 bases from V and 9 bases from J, leaving 21 bases between. The CDR3 totals 17 residues. CDR3 region: CASSQDQETGKEVTIYF. CDR3 DNA: TGTGCCAGCAGCCAAGATCAGGAAACAGGGAAGGAGGTCACCATATATTTT.

CDR3 bases: TGTGCCAGCAGTTTCTTATGGTCTCGCCGGGACAGGGAATATGAGCAGTTCTTC. Protein: CASSFLWSRRDREYEQFF. The J gene is TRBJ2-1, the V gene TRBV5-6, with 9 bases identical to TRBD1. This CDR3 is 18 amino acids long. Trimming cost V 5 bases and J 8 bases; bases outside gene matches: 20. The germline V gene encodes CDR1 SGHDT and CDR2 YYEEEE. The full variable domain, rest sourced from reference TRBV5-6 and TRBJ2-1, is DAGVTQSPTHLIKTRGQQVTLRCSPKSGHDTVSWYQQALGQGPQFIFQYYEEEERQRGNFPDRFSGHQFPNYSSELNVNALLLGDSALYLCASSFLWSRRDREYEQFFGPGTRLTVL.

V is TRBV6-5 and J is TRBJ2-1, with TRBD2 identical over 8 bases. CDR3 length: 15 amino acids. The junction had 4 bases not matched to a gene; V was cut back by 1 base and J by 5 bases. From germline, CDR1 is MNHEY and CDR2 SVGAGI. The CDR3 loop is CASSYWVAGNNEQFF. The DNA for the CDR3 is TGTGCCAGCAGTTACTGGGTAGCGGGAAACAATGAGCAGTTCTTC.